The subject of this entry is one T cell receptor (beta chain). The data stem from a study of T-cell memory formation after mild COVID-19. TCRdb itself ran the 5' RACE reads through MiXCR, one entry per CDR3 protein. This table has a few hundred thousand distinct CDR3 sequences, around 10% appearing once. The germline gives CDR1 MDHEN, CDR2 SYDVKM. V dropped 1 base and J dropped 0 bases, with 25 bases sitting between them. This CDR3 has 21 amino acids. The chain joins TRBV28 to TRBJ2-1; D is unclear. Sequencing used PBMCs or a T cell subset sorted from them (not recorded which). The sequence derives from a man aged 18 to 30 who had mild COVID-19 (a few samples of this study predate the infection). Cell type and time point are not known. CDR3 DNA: TGTGCCAGCAGTTTATCCCCCCTTACCCCCTCTGCCGGCGGCTCCTACAATGAGCAGTTCTTC. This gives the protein CASSLSPLTPSAGGSYNEQFF.